The 30 T cell receptor beta chains below come from one sample, sequenced in a study of read filtering for tumor transcriptome and immune sequencing. Molecular barcoded adaptors covering alpha/delta and beta/gamma chains were used on about 390 ng RNA. Via MiXCR, TCRdb re-called the reads, giving one row per CDR3 protein. Of about 57,000 distinct CDR3 sequences in the sample, about 15% were seen once. Sequencing was done on a sample of a population of CD138-negative cells sorted from bone marrow. These receptors originate from a donor at least 40 years old with multiple myeloma.

The chain links TRBV29-1 to TRBJ2-2; D gene ambiguous. The germline V and J ends were trimmed by 7 bases and 1 base, with 13 bases remaining between them. The V gene's germline CDR1 is SQVTM and CDR2 ANQGSEA. The CDR3 is 14 residues long. This CDR3 is CSGILVLNTGELFF. Here the CDR3 DNA reads TGCAGCGGGATATTAGTGTTGAACACCGGGGAGCTGTTTTTT.

As for this clonotype: This may arise from a read error, as a much more abundant clone is one base away. The V and J genes are TRBV29-1 and TRBJ2-3; D unclear. The germline V gene has CDR1 SQVTM and CDR2 ANQGSEA. There are 11 residues in the CDR3. The chain's CDR3 is CSTSSPDMQYF. CDR3 DNA sequence: TGCAGCACGAGTTCCCCAGATATGCAGTATTTT.

The table lists this clonotype with a few counts. This chain connects TRBV5-1 to TRBJ2-7; TRBD1 might be the D (6 bases). The CDR3 runs 14 residues. V lost 0 bases and J lost 5, with 12 bases in between. The V gene's germline CDR1 is SGHRS and CDR2 YFSETQ. The CDR3 DNA is TGCGCCAGCAGCTTGGTCCTCCAGGGGAACGAGCAGTACTTC. It translates to CASSLVLQGNEQYF.

This clonotype showed up just a few times. This likely reflects a read error, since a far larger clone is one base away. The gene calls are TRBV12-3 or TRBV12-4 and TRBJ1-6; D call uncertain. The end of the DNA fits TRBJ1-1 better, so the J call may be wrong. This CDR3 is 12 amino acids long. DNA for the CDR3: TGTGCCAGCGGTCCCCGGACCACTGAAGCTTTCTTT. Translation: CASGPRTTEAFF.

As to this clonotype: This may be a read error: a much more frequent sequence differs by one nucleotide. The gene calls are TRBV18 and TRBJ1-1, with a tentative D call TRBD1 (5 bases). Germline CDR1 and CDR2: KGHSH and LQKENI. CDR3 size: 14 residues. V lost 4 bases, J lost 4 bases, and 13 bases lay in between. Here the CDR3 DNA reads TGTGCCAGCTCACAGGGACCTCGAGGCACTGAAGCTTTCTTT. Translated: CASSQGPRGTEAFF. Supplemented by reference TRBV18 and TRBJ1-1, the full variable domain reads NAGVMQNPRHLVRRRGQEARLRCSPMKGHSHVYWYRQLPEEGLKFMVYLQKENIIDESGMPKERFSAEFPKEGPSILRIQQVVRGDSAAYFCASSQGPRGTEAFFGQGTRLTVV.

The table lists this clonotype with many counts. The gene calls are TRBV6-2 or TRBV6-3 and TRBJ2-1; TRBD2 matches 9 bases. Trimming took 7 bases from V and 3 from J; bases not matched to a gene: 13. CDR1 MNHEY and CDR2 SVGEGT come from the germline V gene. The CDR3 totals 17 residues. Here the CDR3 DNA reads TGTGCCAGCACCCCACTCGGCGGGAGGGGGGTCTACAATGAGCAGTTCTTC. Translating it yields CASTPLGGRGVYNEQFF.

The table lists this clonotype with many counts. This rearrangement joins TRBV20-1 to TRBJ2-1, with 8 bases matching TRBD2. The CDR3 has 13 residues. V gave up 6 bases and J gave up 8 bases; unmatched junction bases: 9. CDR1 and CDR2 (germline): DFQATT, SNEGSKA (reference sequence). CDR3 DNA: TGCAGTGCCGGCGGGACTAGTCGGTATGAGCAGTTCTTC. Translation: CSAGGTSRYEQFF.

The sample holds many counts of this clonotype. CDR3 DNA sequence: TGTGCCAGCAGATCCGGAACTTCAACTAATGAAAAACTGTTTTTT. Protein product: CASRSGTSTNEKLFF. This chain connects TRBV27 to TRBJ1-4; D is unresolved. Trimming pared 6 bases from V and 0 bases from J, leaving 11 bases between. The CDR3 contains 15 residues. The V gene's germline CDR1 is MNHEY and CDR2 SMNVEV (reference sequence).

This sequence joins TRBV29-1 and TRBJ2-7; D perhaps matches TRBD2 (8 bases). V lost 7 bases and J 6 bases, leaving 22 bases between the germline ends. CDR3 length equals 14 residues. Germline assignment: CDR1 SQVTM and CDR2 ANQGSEA. CDR3 in amino acids: CSATGAPGLGEQYF. The DNA of the CDR3 is TGCAGCGCTACAGGGGCACCGGGACTAGGCGAGCAGTACTTC.

Regarding this clonotype: A much larger clonotype is one base distant, so this may be a read error. As the CDR3 is not closed by the conserved phenylalanine or tryptophan, this likely results from a read error. The genes are TRBV5-1 and TRBJ2-2; D possibly corresponds to TRBD2 (5 bases). Germline loops: CDR1 SGHRS, CDR2 YFSETQ. V lost 1 base, J lost 3 bases, and 10 bases lay in between. The CDR3 contains 15 residues. CDR3 region: CASSLRGSDTGELFL. CDR3 nucleotides: TGCGCCAGCAGCTTGCGTGGGAGTGACACCGGGGAGCTGTTTCTT.

This clonotype was picked up many times. The CDR3 region has the DNA TGTGCCAGCAGCGCGGACAGGGGAAATGGCTACACCTTC. As protein: CASSADRGNGYTF. This chain uses TRBV6-6 with TRBJ1-2; TRBD1 matches 9 bases. The germline gives CDR1 MNHNY, CDR2 SVGAGI (reference sequence). The CDR3 totals 13 residues. J was trimmed by 6 bases and V by 6 bases; bases with no gene match: 5.

Ten or more counts support this clonotype. The rearrangement links TRBV5-6 to TRBJ1-2, with 11 bases aligning to TRBD1. The germline V gene has CDR1 SGHDT and CDR2 YYEEEE. V shed 6 bases, J shed 7 bases, and the junction held 8 bases outside the gene matches. CDR3 length: 14 amino acids. CDR3 DNA: TGTGCCAGCATCTTAGGACAGGGGGCAATTGGCTACACCTTC. As protein: CASILGQGAIGYTF.

The chain is built from TRBV9 and TRBJ1-5, with D unclear. Germline CDR1 and CDR2: SGDLS and YYNGEE. V lost 0 bases and J lost 0, with 7 bases in between. CDR3 length: 15 residues. CDR3 coding DNA: TGTGCCAGCAGCGTAGAAGGGTCTAGCAATCAGCCCCAGCATTTT. Protein sequence: CASSVEGSSNQPQHF.

In this sample, this clonotype turned up many times. The rearrangement links TRBV19 to TRBJ1-5; 7 bases are a match to TRBD1. The J segment lost 0 bases and the V segment lost 4 bases, leaving 12 bases of the junction unmatched. In germline, CDR1 is LNHDA, CDR2 SQIVND (reference sequence). The CDR3 has 18 residues. The CDR3 coding sequence is TGTGCCAGTAGTAAGACAGGGACCCGAATAGATAGCAATCAGCCCCAGCATTTT. It yields the protein CASSKTGTRIDSNQPQHF.

Many counts were recorded for this clonotype. The rearrangement links TRBV20-1 to TRBJ2-7; 9 bases match TRBD2. J gave up 0 bases and V 1 base, and 13 bases lay outside the gene matches. In germline, CDR1 is DFQATT, CDR2 SNEGSKA (reference sequence). The CDR3 extends over 18 amino acids. The CDR3 reads CSARAPTREGPISYEQYF. Here the CDR3 DNA reads TGCAGTGCTAGAGCCCCGACGCGGGAGGGGCCCATCTCCTACGAGCAGTACTTC.

This clonotype was seen ten or more times. This chain links TRBV28 with TRBJ2-1; TRBD2 aligns across 11 bases. V was clipped by 5 bases and J by 2 bases; unmatched bases: 5. CDR3 length: 16 amino acids. Germline CDR1 and CDR2: MDHEN and SYDVKM. The CDR3 DNA reads as TGTGCCAGCAGTCCTCAACTAGCGGGAGCCTACAATGAGCAGTTCTTC. Translated, it gives CASSPQLAGAYNEQFF.

This clonotype came up many times. The CDR3 protein is CASSQSWTGAGEKLFF. The CDR3 region has the DNA TGCGCCAGCAGCCAAAGTTGGACAGGGGCAGGGGAAAAACTGTTTTTT. The chain joins TRBV4-3 to TRBJ1-4; 9 bases map to TRBD1. This CDR3 has 16 residues. The germline CDR1 and CDR2 sequences are LGHNA and YSLEER. J gave up 8 bases and V 2 bases, and 9 bases lay outside the gene matches.

This clonotype came up many times. This chain connects TRBV6-2 or TRBV6-3 to TRBJ2-1; no definite D call. The CDR3 extends over 13 amino acids. V lost 4 bases, J lost 4 bases, and 8 bases lay in between. The germline V gene has CDR1 MNHEY and CDR2 SVGEGT. For the CDR3, the DNA is TGTGCCAGCAGTTTCAGTGAGTACAATGAGCAGTTCTTC. This codes for CASSFSEYNEQFF.

In this sample, this clonotype turned up many times. CDR3: CASSLSGGRDRDEQFF. DNA of the CDR3: TGTGCCAGCTCCCTAAGCGGGGGGAGGGACCGCGATGAGCAGTTCTTC. This chain links TRBV12-3 or TRBV12-4 with TRBJ2-1; 9 positions match TRBD2. This CDR3 is built from 16 residues. After removal of 8 bases from V and 8 bases from J, the junction contained 16 bases not matched to a gene.

This rearrangement joins TRBV29-1 to TRBJ2-1, with TRBD1 matching over 11 bases. V was clipped by 7 bases and J by 9 bases; unmatched bases: 8. Germline V CDR1 and CDR2: SQVTM, ANQGSEA. This CDR3 has 13 amino acids. In nucleotides, the CDR3 is TGCAGCGACGAAGGACAGGGGGCAGGTGAGCAGTTCTTC. Translated, it gives CSDEGQGAGEQFF.

This clonotype came up many times. The chain combines TRBV7-8 with TRBJ2-7, with 7 positions matching TRBD1. CDR1 and CDR2 from the germline V gene are SGHVS and FQNEAQ. J lost 2 bases, V lost 5 bases, and 6 bases had no gene match. The CDR3 contains 14 residues. This chain's CDR3 is CASSLQGIPYEQYF. The CDR3, as DNA: TGTGCCAGCAGCCTACAGGGGATTCCCTACGAGCAGTACTTC.

The sample holds many counts of this clonotype. The chain's CDR3 is CASSQEGTNYGYTF. CDR3 in DNA: TGCGCCAGCAGCCAAGAAGGCACTAACTATGGCTACACCTTC. The rearrangement uses TRBV4-1 and TRBJ1-2; D uncertain. Trimming took 0 bases from V and 0 from J, leaving 5 bases between them. Germline V gives CDR1 MGHRA, CDR2 YSYEKL. This CDR3 spans 14 amino acids.

This clonotype was observed a handful of times. A much larger clone is a single base away; this may be a read error. The V gene is TRBV20-1, the J gene TRBJ1-5; D is undetermined. The CDR3 covers 13 residues. Germline lookup yields CDR1 DFQATT and CDR2 SNEGSKA (reference sequence). The CDR3 nucleotides read TGCGGTGCTCACATAACCCACAATCAGCCCCAGCATTTT. This codes for CGAHITHNQPQHF.

This clonotype was detected many times. The chain carries TRBV14 and TRBJ2-2; the D is unclear. V was trimmed by 5 bases and J by 3 bases, leaving 16 bases between them. Germline CDR1 reads SGHDN; CDR2 reads FVKESK. The CDR3 runs to 16 residues. CDR3 in DNA: TGTGCCAGCAGCTTCGCAACATTGTCGGACACCGGGGAGCTGTTTTTT. This codes for CASSFATLSDTGELFF.

This sequence joins TRBV20-1 and TRBJ2-7, with a possible D match to TRBD2 (6 bases). With 3 bases removed from V and 3 bases from J, the gap between germline ends came to 12 bases. Looked up from germline, CDR1 is DFQATT and CDR2 is SNEGSKA (reference sequence). The CDR3 runs 13 residues. The DNA of the CDR3 is TGCAGTGCTAGCGCTAGCGACCTCTACGAGCAGTACTTC. Translating gives CSASASDLYEQYF.

This clonotype was found a few times. Germline is not matched at one junction end, which may reflect a read error. This rearrangement joins TRBV6-2 or TRBV6-3 to TRBJ1-1; no reliable D call. The germline V gene encodes CDR1 MNHEY and CDR2 SVGEGT. The CDR3 totals 13 residues. CDR3: CVSSSHGRTEAFF. The CDR3 DNA is TGTGTCAGCAGTTCCCACGGTAGGACTGAAGCTTTCTTT.

The table lists this clonotype with many counts. The V gene is TRBV2, the J gene TRBJ1-2, with 7 nucleotides matching TRBD1. V lost 7 bases and J lost 7; bases outside the gene matches: 12. CDR3 size: 14 residues. CDR1 and CDR2 from the germline V gene are SNHLY and FYNNEI. CDR3 DNA sequence: TGTGCCAGCACCAACCCGACAGGGATCGGTGGCTACACCTTC. Translation gives CASTNPTGIGGYTF.

The table lists this clonotype with many counts. The rearrangement links TRBV6-1 to TRBJ1-4; tentative D call: TRBD1 (5 bases). CDR1 is MNHNS and CDR2 is SASEGT in the germline V gene. The CDR3 covers 14 residues. V was shortened by 7 bases and J by 3 bases, with 12 bases between the two germline ends. The CDR3 coding sequence is TGTGCCAGCACGCCGGGGGTCGCTAATGAAAAACTGTTTTTT. This gives the protein CASTPGVANEKLFF.

Comments on this clonotype: With a much larger clone just one base away, this may be a read error. This chain links TRBV29-1 with TRBJ2-4, with D tentatively TRBD1 (7 bases). V lost 6 bases to trimming and J lost 5 bases, with 17 bases between them. This CDR3 comprises 14 residues. The germline V gene encodes CDR1 SQVTM and CDR2 ANQGSEA. CDR3: CSVVRRGVQNIQYF. CDR3 coding DNA: TGCAGCGTGGTACGCAGGGGGGTCCAAAACATTCAGTACTTC.

This clonotype was seen only a few times. This chain joins TRBV28 and TRBJ2-7; no reliable D call. V was trimmed by 7 bases and J by 0 bases, leaving 22 bases between them. The germline CDR1 and CDR2 sequences are MDHEN and SYDVKM. This CDR3 has 17 residues. DNA of the CDR3: TGTGCCAGCACCACACCGACCCGAGTCTCATACTCCTACGAGCAGTACTTC. The encoded protein is CASTTPTRVSYSYEQYF.